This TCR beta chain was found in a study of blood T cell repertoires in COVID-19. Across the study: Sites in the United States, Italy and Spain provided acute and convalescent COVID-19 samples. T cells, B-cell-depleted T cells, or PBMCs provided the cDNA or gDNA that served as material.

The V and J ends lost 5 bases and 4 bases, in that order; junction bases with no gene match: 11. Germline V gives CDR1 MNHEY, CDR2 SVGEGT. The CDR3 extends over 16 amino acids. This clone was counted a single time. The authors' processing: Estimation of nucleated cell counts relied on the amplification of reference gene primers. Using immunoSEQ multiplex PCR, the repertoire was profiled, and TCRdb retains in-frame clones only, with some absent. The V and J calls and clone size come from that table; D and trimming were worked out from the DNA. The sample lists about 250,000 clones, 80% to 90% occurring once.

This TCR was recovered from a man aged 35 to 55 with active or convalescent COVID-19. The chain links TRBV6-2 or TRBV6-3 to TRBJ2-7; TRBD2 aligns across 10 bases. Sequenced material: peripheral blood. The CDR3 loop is CASSPGTSDSKYEQYF. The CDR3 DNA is TGTGCCAGCAGTCCCGGGACTAGCGACTCGAAGTACGAGCAGTACTTC.